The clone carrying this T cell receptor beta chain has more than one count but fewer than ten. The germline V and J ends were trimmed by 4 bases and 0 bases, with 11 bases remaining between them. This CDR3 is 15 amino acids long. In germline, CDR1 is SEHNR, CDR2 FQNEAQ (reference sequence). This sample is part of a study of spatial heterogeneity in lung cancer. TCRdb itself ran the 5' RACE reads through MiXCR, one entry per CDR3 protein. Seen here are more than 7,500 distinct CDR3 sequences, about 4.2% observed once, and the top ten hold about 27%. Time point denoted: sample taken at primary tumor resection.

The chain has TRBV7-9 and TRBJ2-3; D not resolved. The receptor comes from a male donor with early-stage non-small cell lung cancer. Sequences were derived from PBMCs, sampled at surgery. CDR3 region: CASSSRLSSTDTQYF. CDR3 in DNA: TGTGCCAGCAGCTCCAGACTTTCTAGCACAGATACGCAGTATTTT.